The source of this T cell receptor (beta chain) is a study of HIV-infected children after antiretroviral therapy interruption. Study-level background: Most children had recorded EBV and CMV exposure.

This sample's treatment: PENTA 11 planned treatment interruption arm or continuous ART arm. About this clonotype itself: Its specificity is not known.

Germline values: CDR1 DFQATT, CDR2 SNEGSKA (reference sequence). V shed 0 bases, J shed 9 bases, and the junction held 9 bases outside the gene matches. The CDR3 runs 14 residues. The TCR library was built from RNA with a 3' RACE protocol and unique molecular identifiers. TCRdb passed the 3' RACE reads through MiXCR, listing each CDR3 protein once. The sample has about 46,000 distinct CDR3 sequences, 4.3% seen once. Study conclusions and caveats: Naive CD4+ sequences overlapped less between time points once interruption began.

Source: CD45RA+ CD4+ T cells from PBMCs, pooled from several time points, taken from a donor given antiretroviral therapy, either interrupted or continuous. Regarding subset: naive CD4+ CD45RA+ CD45RO- T cells. J is TRBJ2-3 and V is TRBV20-1; 7 bases fit TRBD1. This clonotype originated in a pool of human donors with HIV. The CDR3 loop is CSAREGTGVDTQYF. In DNA, the CDR3 is TGCAGTGCTAGAGAAGGAACAGGGGTTGACACGCAGTATTTT.